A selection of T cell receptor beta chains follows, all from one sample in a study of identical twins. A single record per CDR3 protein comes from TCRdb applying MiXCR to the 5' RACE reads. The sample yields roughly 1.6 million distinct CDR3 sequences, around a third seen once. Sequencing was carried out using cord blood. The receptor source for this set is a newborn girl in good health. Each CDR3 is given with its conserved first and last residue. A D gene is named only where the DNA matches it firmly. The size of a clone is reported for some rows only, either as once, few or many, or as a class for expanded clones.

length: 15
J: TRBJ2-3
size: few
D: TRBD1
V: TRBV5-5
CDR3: CASSWDRASTDTQYF
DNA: TGTGCCAGCAGCTGGGACAGGGCTAGCACAGATACGCAGTATTTT

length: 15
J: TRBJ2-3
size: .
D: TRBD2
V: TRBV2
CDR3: CASSEEREGTDTQYF
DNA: TGTGCCAGCAGTGAAGAGCGGGAGGGCACAGATACGCAGTATTTT

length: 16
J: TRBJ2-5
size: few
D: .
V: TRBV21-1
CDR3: CASSKLAGPLQETQYF
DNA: TGTGCCAGCAGCAAACTAGCGGGGCCTCTCCAAGAGACCCAGTACTTC

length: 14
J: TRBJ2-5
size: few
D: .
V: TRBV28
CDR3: CASSHRESEETQYF
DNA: TGTGCCAGCAGTCACAGGGAATCCGAAGAGACCCAGTACTTC

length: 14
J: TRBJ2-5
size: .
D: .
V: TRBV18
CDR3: CASSPGQRQETQYF
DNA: TGTGCCAGCTCACCGGGACAACGGCAAGAGACCCAGTACTTC

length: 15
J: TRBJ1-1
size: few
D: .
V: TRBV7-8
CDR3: CASSFGRNVNTEAFF
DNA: TGTGCCAGCAGCTTCGGCAGGAACGTGAACACTGAAGCTTTCTTT

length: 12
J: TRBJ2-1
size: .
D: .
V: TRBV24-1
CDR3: CATSKRENEQFF
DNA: TGTGCCACCAGCAAACGGGAGAATGAGCAGTTCTTC

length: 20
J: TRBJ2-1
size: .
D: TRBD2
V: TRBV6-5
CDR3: CASSSRPGTSGSGNYNEQFF
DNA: TGTGCCAGCAGTTCCCGACCCGGGACTAGCGGGAGTGGGAACTACAATGAGCAGTTCTTC

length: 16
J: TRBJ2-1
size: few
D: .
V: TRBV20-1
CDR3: CSARPVGVSSYNEQFF
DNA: TGCAGTGCTAGACCCGTAGGGGTTAGCTCCTACAATGAGCAGTTCTTC

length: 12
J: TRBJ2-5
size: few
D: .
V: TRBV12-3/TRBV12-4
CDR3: CASSLNGGTQYF
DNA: TGTGCCAGCAGTTTGAACGGTGGGACCCAGTACTTC

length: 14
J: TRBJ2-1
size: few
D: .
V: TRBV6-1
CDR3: CASSDGVTYNEQFF
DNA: TGTGCCAGCAGTGATGGGGTCACGTACAATGAGCAGTTCTTC

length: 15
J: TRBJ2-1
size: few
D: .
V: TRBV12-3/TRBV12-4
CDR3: CASSFESHSYNEQFF
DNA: TGTGCCAGCAGTTTTGAGTCCCATTCCTACAATGAGCAGTTCTTC

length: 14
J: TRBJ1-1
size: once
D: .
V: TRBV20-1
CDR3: CSAREGARHTEAFF
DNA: TGCAGTGCTAGAGAGGGGGCGCGTCACACTGAAGCTTTCTTT

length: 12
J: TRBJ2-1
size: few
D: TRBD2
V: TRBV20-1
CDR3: CTVAGRDNEQFF
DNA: TGCACCGTAGCGGGGAGGGACAATGAGCAGTTCTTC

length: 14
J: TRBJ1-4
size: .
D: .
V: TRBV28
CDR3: CASSFGQGYEKLFF
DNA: TGTGCCAGCAGTTTTGGGCAAGGGTATGAAAAACTGTTTTTT

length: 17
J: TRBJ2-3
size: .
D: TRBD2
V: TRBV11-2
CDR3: CASSEGLASRRADTQYF
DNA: TGTGCCAGCAGCGAGGGACTAGCGTCCCGGCGGGCAGATACGCAGTATTTT

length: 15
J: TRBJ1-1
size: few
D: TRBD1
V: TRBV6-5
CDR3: CASSRTRGLDTEAFF
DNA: TGTGCCAGCAGTCGAACCAGGGGGCTGGACACTGAAGCTTTCTTT

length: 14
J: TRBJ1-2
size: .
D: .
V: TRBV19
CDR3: CASSETGYSYGYTF
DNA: TGTGCCAGTAGCGAAACGGGTTACTCCTATGGCTACACCTTC

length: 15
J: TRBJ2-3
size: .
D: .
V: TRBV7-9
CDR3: CASDFPQGPTNTQYF
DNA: TGTGCCAGCGATTTTCCACAGGGTCCTACTAATACGCAGTATTTT

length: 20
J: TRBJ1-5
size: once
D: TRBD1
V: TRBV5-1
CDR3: CASSLMDRGLSSFSNQPQHF
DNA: TGCGCCAGCAGCTTGATGGACAGGGGGCTCTCCAGCTTTAGCAATCAGCCCCAGCATTTT

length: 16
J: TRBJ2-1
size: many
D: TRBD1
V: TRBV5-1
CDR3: CASSNLGQRSYNEQFF
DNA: TGCGCCAGCAGCAATTTGGGACAGCGCTCCTACAATGAGCAGTTCTTC

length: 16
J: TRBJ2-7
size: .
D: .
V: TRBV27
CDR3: CASSLSGQGPYNEQYF
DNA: TGTGCCAGCAGTTTATCGGGGCAGGGCCCCTACAATGAGCAGTACTTC

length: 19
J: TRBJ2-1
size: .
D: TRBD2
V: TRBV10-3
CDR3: CAISPSGLAGERAYNEQFF
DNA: TGTGCCATCAGCCCCTCCGGACTAGCGGGAGAGAGGGCCTACAATGAGCAGTTCTTC

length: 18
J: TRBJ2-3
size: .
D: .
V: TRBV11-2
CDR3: CASSLARGAGQSTDTQYF
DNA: TGTGCCAGCAGCTTAGCTAGGGGGGCAGGGCAGAGCACAGATACGCAGTATTTT

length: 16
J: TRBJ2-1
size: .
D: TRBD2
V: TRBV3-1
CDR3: CASSQGSGLAYNEQFF
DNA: TGTGCCAGCAGCCAGGGCTCCGGACTAGCCTACAATGAGCAGTTCTTC

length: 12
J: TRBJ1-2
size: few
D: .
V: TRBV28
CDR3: CAVLGGHYGYTF
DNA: TGTGCCGTATTAGGAGGCCACTATGGCTACACCTTC

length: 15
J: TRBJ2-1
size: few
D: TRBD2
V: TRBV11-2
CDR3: CASSFGRGGFNEQFF
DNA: TGTGCCAGCAGCTTCGGCCGGGGGGGGTTCAATGAGCAGTTCTTC

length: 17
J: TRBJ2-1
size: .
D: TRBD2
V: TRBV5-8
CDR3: CASSLLLSGRTANEQFF
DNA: TGTGCCAGCAGCCTCCTGCTTAGCGGGAGAACTGCCAATGAGCAGTTCTTC

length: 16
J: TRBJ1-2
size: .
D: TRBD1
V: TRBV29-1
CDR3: CSALSRGQGDYYGYTF
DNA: TGCAGCGCTCTATCCCGGGGACAGGGGGATTACTATGGCTACACCTTC

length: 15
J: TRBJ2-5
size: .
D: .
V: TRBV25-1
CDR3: CASSEYRGPQETQYF
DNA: TGTGCCAGCAGTGAATACCGGGGCCCCCAAGAGACCCAGTACTTC

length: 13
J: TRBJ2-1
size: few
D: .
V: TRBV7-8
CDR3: CASGYTGSHEQFF
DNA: TGTGCCAGCGGATACACAGGGTCCCATGAGCAGTTCTTC

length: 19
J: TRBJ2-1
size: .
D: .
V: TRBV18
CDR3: CASSPVRTPSLSSYNEQFF
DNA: TGTGCCAGCTCACCTGTACGGACACCTTCTTTGAGCTCCTACAATGAGCAGTTCTTC

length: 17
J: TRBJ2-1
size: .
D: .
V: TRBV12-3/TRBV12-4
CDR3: CASSLVGIAASSYEQFF
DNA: TGTGCCAGCAGTTTAGTAGGGATAGCGGCGAGCTCCTACGAGCAGTTCTTC

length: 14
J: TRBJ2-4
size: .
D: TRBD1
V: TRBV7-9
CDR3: CASSLTGQGIIQYF
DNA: TGTGCCAGCAGCTTAACAGGACAGGGGATCATTCAGTACTTC

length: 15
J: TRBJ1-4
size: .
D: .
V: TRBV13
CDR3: CASSRFSVGREKLFF
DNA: TGTGCCAGCAGCCGATTCTCGGTGGGGCGTGAAAAACTGTTTTTT

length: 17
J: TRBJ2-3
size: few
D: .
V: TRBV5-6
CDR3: CASSLVESGLSTDTQYF
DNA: TGTGCCAGCAGCTTGGTGGAGAGCGGGCTTAGCACAGATACGCAGTATTTT

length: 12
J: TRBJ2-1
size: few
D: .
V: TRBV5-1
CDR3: CASREGRGEQFF
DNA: TGCGCCAGCCGAGAGGGGCGCGGTGAGCAGTTCTTC

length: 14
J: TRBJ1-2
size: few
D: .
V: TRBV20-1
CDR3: CSARVGGDIYGYTF
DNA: TGCAGTGCTAGAGTAGGGGGGGATATCTATGGCTACACCTTC

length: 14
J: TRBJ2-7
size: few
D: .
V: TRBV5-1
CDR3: CASSDRPDSYEQYF
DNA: TGCGCCAGCAGCGATCGCCCCGACTCCTACGAGCAGTACTTC

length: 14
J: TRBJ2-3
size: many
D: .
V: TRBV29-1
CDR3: CSVEVRGSTDTQYF
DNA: TGCAGCGTTGAGGTGCGGGGTAGCACAGATACGCAGTATTTT

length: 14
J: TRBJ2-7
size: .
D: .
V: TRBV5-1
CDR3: CASSLGPRDYEQYF
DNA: TGCGCCAGCAGCTTGGGTCCCAGGGACTACGAGCAGTACTTC

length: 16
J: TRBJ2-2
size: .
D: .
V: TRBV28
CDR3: CASSLRVGTNTGELFF
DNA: TGTGCCAGCAGTTTGAGGGTAGGGACTAACACCGGGGAGCTGTTTTTT

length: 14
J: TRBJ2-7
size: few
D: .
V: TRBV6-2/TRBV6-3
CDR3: CASRPSLPPYEQYF
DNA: TGTGCCAGCAGGCCCAGTTTACCTCCCTACGAGCAGTACTTC

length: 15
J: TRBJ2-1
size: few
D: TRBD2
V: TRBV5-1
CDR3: CASSAVAGYYNEQFF
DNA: TGCGCCAGCAGCGCCGTAGCGGGATATTACAATGAGCAGTTCTTC

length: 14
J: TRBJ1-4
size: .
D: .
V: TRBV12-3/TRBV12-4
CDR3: CASSPYATNEKLFF
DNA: TGTGCCAGCAGCCCATATGCAACTAATGAAAAACTGTTTTTT

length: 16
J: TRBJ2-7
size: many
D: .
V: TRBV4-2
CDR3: CASSQAAPPSSYEQYF
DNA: TGTGCCAGCAGCCAAGCCGCCCCACCCAGCTCCTACGAGCAGTACTTC

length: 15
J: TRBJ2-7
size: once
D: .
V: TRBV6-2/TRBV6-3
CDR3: CASSYGGAISYEQYF
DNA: TGTGCCAGCAGTTACGGGGGGGCGATCTCCTACGAGCAGTACTTC

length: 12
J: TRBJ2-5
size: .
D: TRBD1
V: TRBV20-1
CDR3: CSARPGQGAQYF
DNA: TGCAGTGCGAGGCCGGGACAGGGGGCACAGTACTTC

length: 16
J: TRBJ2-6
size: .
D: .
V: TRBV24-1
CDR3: CATSEYGGTGANVLTF
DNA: TGTGCCACCAGTGAATACGGGGGAACTGGGGCCAACGTCCTGACTTTC

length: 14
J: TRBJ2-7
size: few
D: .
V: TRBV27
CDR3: CASSVGDAFTEQYF
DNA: TGTGCCAGCAGTGTTGGGGACGCCTTCACCGAGCAGTACTTC

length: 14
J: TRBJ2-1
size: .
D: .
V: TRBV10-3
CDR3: CAISGRDKYNEQFF
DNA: TGTGCCATCAGTGGGAGGGACAAATACAATGAGCAGTTCTTC